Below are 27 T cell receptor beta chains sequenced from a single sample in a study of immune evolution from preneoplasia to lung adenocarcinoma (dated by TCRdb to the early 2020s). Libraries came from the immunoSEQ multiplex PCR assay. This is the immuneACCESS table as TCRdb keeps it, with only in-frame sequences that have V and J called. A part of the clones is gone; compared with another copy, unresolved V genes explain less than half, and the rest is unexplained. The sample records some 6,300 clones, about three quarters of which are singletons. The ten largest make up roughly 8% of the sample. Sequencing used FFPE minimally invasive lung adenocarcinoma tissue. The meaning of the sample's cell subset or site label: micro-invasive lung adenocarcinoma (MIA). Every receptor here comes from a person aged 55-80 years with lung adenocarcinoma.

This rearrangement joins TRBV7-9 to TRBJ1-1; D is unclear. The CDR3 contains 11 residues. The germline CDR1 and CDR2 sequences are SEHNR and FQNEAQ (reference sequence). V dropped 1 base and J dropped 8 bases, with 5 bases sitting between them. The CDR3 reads CASSLGYEAFF. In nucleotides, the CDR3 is TGTGCCAGCAGCTTAGGCTACGAAGCTTTCTTT. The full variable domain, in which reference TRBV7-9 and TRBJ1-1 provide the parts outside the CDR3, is DTGVSQNPRHKITKRGQNVTFRCDPISEHNRLYWYRQTLGQGPEFLTYFQNEAQLEKSRLLSDRFSAERPKGSFSTLEIQRTEQGDSAMYLCASSLGYEAFFGQGTRLTVV.

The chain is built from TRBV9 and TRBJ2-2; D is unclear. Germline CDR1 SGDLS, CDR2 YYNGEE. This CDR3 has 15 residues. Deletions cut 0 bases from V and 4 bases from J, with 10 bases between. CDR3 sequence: CASSVGRLSTGELFF. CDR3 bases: TGTGCCAGCAGCGTAGGGCGACTTTCCACCGGGGAGCTGTTTTTT.

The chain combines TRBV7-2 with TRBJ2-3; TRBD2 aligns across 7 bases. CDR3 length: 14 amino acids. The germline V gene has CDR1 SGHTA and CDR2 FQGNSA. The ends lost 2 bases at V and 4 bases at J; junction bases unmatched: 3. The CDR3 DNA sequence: TGTGCCAGCAGCTTAAGGGACTACCCAGATACGCAGTATTTT. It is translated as CASSLRDYPDTQYF.

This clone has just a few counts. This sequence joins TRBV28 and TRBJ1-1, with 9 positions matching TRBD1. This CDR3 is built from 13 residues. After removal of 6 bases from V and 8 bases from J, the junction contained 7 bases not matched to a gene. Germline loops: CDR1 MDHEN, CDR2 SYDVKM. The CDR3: CASRWTGEAEAFF. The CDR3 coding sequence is TGTGCCAGCAGGTGGACAGGGGAGGCCGAAGCTTTCTTT.

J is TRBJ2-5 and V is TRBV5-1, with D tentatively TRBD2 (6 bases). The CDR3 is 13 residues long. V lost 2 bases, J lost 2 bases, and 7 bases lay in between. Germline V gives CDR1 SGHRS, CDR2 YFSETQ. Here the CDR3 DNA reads TGCGCCAGCAGCTTCGGGAGTCAAGAGACCCAGTACTTC. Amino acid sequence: CASSFGSQETQYF.

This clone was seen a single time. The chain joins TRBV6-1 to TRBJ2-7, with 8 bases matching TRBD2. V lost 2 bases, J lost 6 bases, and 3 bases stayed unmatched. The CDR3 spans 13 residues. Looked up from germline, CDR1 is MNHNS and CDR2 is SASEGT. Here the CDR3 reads CASSELAGREQYF. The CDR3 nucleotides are TGTGCCAGCAGTGAATTAGCGGGACGCGAGCAGTACTTC.

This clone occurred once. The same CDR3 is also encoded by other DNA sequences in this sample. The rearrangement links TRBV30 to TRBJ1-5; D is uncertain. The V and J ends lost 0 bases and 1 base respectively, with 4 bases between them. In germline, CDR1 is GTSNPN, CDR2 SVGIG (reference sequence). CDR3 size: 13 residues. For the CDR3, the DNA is TGTGCCTGGAGTGTACACAGCAATCAGCCCCAGCATTTT. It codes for CAWSVHSNQPQHF.

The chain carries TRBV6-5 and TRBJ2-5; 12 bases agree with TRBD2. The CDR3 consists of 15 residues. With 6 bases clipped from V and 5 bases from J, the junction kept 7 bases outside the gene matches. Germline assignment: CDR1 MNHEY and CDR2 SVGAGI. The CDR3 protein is CASRTTSGSTETQYF. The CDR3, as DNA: TGTGCCAGCAGGACGACTAGCGGGAGTACGGAGACCCAGTACTTC.

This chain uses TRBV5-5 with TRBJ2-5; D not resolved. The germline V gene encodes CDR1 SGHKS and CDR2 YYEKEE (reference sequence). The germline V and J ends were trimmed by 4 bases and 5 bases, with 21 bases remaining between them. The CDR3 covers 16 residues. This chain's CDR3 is CASSPAPAATMETQYF. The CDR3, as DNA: TGTGCCAGCAGCCCCGCCCCGGCCGCCACAATGGAGACCCAGTACTTC.

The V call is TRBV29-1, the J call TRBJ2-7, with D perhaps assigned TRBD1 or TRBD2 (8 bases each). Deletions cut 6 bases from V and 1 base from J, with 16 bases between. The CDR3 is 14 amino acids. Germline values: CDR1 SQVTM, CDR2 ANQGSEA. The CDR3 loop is CSVQGGLGSYEQYF. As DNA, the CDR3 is TGCAGCGTACAGGGGGGACTAGGATCCTACGAGCAGTACTTC.

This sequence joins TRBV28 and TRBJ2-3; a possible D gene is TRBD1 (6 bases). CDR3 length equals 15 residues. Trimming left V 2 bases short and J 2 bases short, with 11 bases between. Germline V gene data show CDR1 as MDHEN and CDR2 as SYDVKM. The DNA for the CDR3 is TGTGCCAGCAGTTTACAAGGACAGAACACAGATACGCAGTATTTT. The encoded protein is CASSLQGQNTDTQYF.

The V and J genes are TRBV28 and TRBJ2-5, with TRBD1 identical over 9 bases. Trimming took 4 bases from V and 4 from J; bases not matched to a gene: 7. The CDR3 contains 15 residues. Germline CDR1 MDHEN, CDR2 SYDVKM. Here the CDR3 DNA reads TGTGCCAGCAGTTCACGGGACAGGGTGGGAGAGACCCAGTACTTC. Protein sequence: CASSSRDRVGETQYF.

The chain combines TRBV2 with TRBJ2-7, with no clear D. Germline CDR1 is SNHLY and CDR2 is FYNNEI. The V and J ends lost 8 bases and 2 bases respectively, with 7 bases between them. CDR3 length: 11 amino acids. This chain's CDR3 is CASGWTYEQYF. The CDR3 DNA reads TGTGCCAGCGGGTGGACCTACGAGCAGTACTTC.

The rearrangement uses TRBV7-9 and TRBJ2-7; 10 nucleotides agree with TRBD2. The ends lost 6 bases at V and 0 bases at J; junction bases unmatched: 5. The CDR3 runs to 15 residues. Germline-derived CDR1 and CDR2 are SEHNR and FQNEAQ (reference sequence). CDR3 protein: CASSPGTSDSYEQYF. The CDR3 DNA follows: TGTGCCAGCAGTCCCGGGACTAGCGACTCCTACGAGCAGTACTTC.

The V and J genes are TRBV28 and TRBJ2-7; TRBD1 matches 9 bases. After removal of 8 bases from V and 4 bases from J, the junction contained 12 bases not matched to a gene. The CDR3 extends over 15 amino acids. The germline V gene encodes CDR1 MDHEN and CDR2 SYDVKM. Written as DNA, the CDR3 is TGTGCCAGCTCCACCCCCGGGACAGGGTTTTACGAGCAGTACTTC. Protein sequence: CASSTPGTGFYEQYF. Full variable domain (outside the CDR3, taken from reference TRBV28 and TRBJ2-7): DVKVTQSSRYLVKRTGEKVFLECVQDMDHENMFWYRQDPGLGLRLIYFSYDVKMKEKGDIPEGYSVSREKKERFSLILESASTNQTSMYLCASSTPGTGFYEQYFGPGTRLTVT.

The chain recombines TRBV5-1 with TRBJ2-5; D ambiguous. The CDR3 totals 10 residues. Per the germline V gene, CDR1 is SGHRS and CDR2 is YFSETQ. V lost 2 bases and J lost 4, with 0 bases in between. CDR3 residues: CASSLETQYF. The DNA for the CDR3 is TGCGCCAGCAGCTTAGAGACCCAGTACTTC.

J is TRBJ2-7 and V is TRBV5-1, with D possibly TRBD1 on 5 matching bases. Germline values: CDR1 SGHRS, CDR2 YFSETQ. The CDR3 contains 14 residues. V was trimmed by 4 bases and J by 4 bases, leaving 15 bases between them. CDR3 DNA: TGCGCCAGCAGCCCCGCGACAGAGTTTTACGAGCAGTACTTC. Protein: CASSPATEFYEQYF.

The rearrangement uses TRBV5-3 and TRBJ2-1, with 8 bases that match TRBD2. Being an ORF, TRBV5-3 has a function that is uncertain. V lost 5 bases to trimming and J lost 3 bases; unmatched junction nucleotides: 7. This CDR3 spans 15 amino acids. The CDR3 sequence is CARRRTSQDYNEQFF. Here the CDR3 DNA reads TGTGCCAGAAGGCGGACTAGCCAGGACTACAATGAGCAGTTCTTC.

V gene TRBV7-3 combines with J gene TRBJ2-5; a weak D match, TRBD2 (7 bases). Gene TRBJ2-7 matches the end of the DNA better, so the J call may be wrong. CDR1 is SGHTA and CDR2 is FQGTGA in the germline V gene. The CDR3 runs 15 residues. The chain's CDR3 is CASSLSGGGGAEQYF. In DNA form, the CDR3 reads TGTGCCAGCAGCTTAAGCGGTGGGGGGGGCGCCGAGCAGTACTTC.

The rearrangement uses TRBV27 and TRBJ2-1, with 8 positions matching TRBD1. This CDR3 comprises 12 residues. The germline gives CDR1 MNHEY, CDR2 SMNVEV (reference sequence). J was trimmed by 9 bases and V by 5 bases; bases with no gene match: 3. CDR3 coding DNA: TGTGCCAGCAGTCTCAGGGGGCTTGAGCAGTTCTTC. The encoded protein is CASSLRGLEQFF.

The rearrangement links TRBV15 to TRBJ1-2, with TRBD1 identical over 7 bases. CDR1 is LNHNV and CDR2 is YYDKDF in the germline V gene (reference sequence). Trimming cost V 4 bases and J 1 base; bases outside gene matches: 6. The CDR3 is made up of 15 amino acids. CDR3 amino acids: CATSTAGTDNYGYTF. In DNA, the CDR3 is TGTGCCACCAGCACCGCCGGGACAGATAACTATGGCTACACCTTC.

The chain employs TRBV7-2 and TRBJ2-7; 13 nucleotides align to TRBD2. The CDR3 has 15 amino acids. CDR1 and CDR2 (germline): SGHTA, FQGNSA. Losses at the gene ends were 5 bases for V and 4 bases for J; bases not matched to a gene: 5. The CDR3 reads CASSPTSGGTYEQYF. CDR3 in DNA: TGTGCCAGCAGCCCGACTAGCGGGGGGACGTACGAGCAGTACTTC.

CDR3: CASSPVFRSTDTQYF. In DNA form, the CDR3 reads TGTGCCAGCTCACCAGTTTTCAGGAGCACAGATACGCAGTATTTT. The chain uses TRBV18 and TRBJ2-3, with no clear D. Trimming pared 2 bases from V and 0 bases from J, leaving 9 bases between. Germline values: CDR1 KGHSH, CDR2 LQKENI. CDR3 length equals 15 residues.

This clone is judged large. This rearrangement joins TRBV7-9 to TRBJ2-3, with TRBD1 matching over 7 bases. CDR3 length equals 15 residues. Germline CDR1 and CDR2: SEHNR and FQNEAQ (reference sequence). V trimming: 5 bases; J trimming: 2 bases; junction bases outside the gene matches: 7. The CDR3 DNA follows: TGTGCCAGCAGCCCATTTGGGACAGACACAGATACGCAGTATTTT. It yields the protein CASSPFGTDTDTQYF.

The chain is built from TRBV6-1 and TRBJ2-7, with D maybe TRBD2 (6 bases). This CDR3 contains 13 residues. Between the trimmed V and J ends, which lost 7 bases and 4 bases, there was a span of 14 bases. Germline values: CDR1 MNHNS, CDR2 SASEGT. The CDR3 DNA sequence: TGTGCCAGCACCTGGACTACCAATTACGAGCAGTACTTC. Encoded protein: CASTWTTNYEQYF.

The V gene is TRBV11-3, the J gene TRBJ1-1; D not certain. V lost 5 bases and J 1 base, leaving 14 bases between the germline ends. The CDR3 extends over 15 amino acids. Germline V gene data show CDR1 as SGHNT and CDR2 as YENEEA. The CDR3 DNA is TGTGCCAGCAGCATAGGTATGGTTGGGAACACTGAAGCTTTCTTT. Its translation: CASSIGMVGNTEAFF.

The DNA for the CDR3 is TGTGCCAGCAGCTCTGGGACCCGTACCGGGGAGCTGTTTTTT. This gives the protein CASSSGTRTGELFF. The V gene is TRBV9, the J gene TRBJ2-2; D tentatively reads TRBD1 or TRBD2 (5 bases each). CDR1 and CDR2 (germline): SGDLS, YYNGEE. There are 14 residues in the CDR3. Deletions cut 4 bases from V and 5 bases from J, with 12 bases between. Based on the CDR3 plus reference TRBV9 and TRBJ2-2, the full variable domain is DSGVTQTPKHLITATGQRVTLRCSPRSGDLSVYWYQQSLDQGLQFLIQYYNGEERAKGNILERFSAQQFPDLHSELNLSSLELGDSALYFCASSSGTRTGELFFGEGSRLTVL.